A selection of T cell receptor beta chains follows, all from one sample in a study of technical replicates of blood from a few donors. The protocol was immunoSEQ multiplex PCR, while the TCRdb copy is restricted to in-frame clones and leaves out a portion. The sample carries approximately 97,000 clones, about 96% recorded once. The sample taken for sequencing was T cells isolated from PBMCs. Receptor source: a human donor in good health. Both conserved end residues are part of each CDR3. The D gene is left open where the match is weak. Size is omitted from some rows. Given values are once, few, many or a class for expanded clones.

CASSPHQGQGPYNEQFF - TRBD1 TRBV7-9
CASSYSPFGSSYEQYF - - TRBV7-9
CASSLGGYTGELFF - - TRBV7-2
CASSGGETGIYEQYF - TRBD1 TRBV28
CASRSGSKEQYF - - TRBV5-1
CASSGYRGGTEAFF - TRBD1 TRBV7-6
CANRPRESSYNEQFF - - TRBV2
CAISESLLSTSGGLEEQFF once TRBD2 TRBV10-3
CASSLDRPWGYTF - - TRBV7-9
CASSSLLAGGGQETQYF - TRBD2 TRBV28
CASSLRDYHTDTQYF - TRBD2 TRBV5-7
CASSQRDSPNTEAFF - - TRBV7-9
CASSLSSGNTIYF - - TRBV27
CASSLDPGMVGEAFF - - TRBV5-1
CASSLSGRADTQYF - TRBD2 TRBV7-9
CASSLSRGAGGNQPQHF once - TRBV27
CASVAGQGAYEQYF - TRBD1 TRBV25-1
CASSVSGDTGELFF - - TRBV18
CASLPQGARGYTF - TRBD1 TRBV6-1
CASSLEGDPLGEKLFF - - TRBV5-1
CASTGGLRSGANVLTF - TRBD1 TRBV27
CASSDLSGLAGAEQYF - TRBD2 TRBV6-1
CASSHGPADEQYF - - TRBV6-5
CASSLGTNSYEQYF once - TRBV5-6
CASSSLPPGLAGYSYEQYF - TRBD2 TRBV5-6
CATSRGRESGETQYF - TRBD2 TRBV15
CASSTGPTFYEQYF - - TRBV2
CASSWDRASNQPQHF - TRBD1 TRBV2
CASSPTTVSNQPQHF - - TRBV4-1
CASSRSGTDPHEQYF - - TRBV4-1